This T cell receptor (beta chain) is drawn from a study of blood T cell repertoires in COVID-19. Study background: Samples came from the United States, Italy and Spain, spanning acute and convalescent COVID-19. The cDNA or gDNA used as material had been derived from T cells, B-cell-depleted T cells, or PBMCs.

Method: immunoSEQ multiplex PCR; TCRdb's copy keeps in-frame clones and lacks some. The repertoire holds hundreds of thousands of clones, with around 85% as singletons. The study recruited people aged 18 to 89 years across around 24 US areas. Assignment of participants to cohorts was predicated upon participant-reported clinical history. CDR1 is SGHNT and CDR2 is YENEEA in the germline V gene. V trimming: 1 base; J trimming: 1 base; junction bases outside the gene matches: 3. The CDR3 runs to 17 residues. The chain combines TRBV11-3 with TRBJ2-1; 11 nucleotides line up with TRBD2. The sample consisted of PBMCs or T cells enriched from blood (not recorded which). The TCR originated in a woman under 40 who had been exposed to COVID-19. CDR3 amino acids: CASSLVLAGGSYNEQFF. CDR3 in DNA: TGTGCCAGCAGCTTAGTCCTAGCGGGAGGTTCCTACAATGAGCAGTTCTTC.